The present entry profiles one TCR beta chain with its context. Its antigen remains unidentified. No qualities accompany the bases; no much larger clone lies one base away. Healthy HIV-negative adults with no recently reported acute infections or vaccinations were included as donors. Every donor was a Caucasian adult residing in Nashville, Tennessee, USA. CD4+ T cells were enriched by magnetic negative selection; naive cells were then positively selected on CD45RA, and the negative fraction formed the memory subset. After blood collection by leukapheresis, PBMCs were isolated using Ficoll-Histopaque density gradient centrifugation and then cryopreserved in the vapor phase of liquid nitrogen. Analytical flow cytometry was used to check the purity and quantity of every magnetically sorted T cell population. Each sorted fraction had its genomic DNA isolated and then quantified by UV absorbance on a Nanodrop 2000c.

V was cut back by 5 bases and J by 8 bases, leaving a gap of 15 bases between them. CDR1 and CDR2 are drawn from the germline V gene: KGHSH, LQKENI. Measured from the cysteine to the phenylalanine, the CDR3 is 14 residues long. Only CDR3 DNA is held: 42 bases, read in frame from base 1. These data originate in a study of shared clonotypes between healthy human individuals (dated by TCRdb to the early 2020s). Concerning the study at large: Three men and a couple of women, aged 18 to 49 years, made up the cohort. For each donor, CD4 naive and CD4 memory were each given three plates, CD8 naive was given two plates, and CD8 memory was given one plate. The study deeply sequenced blood TCR repertoires of roughly five healthy adults to estimate repertoire size and the extent of clonotype sharing between individuals. Different laboratories and diverse techniques were used to prepare libraries and sequence TCR repertoires, to increase sequencing depth and limit assay-specific biases. Per donor, leukapheresis produced somewhere between about 0.94 and 9 billion PBMCs.

What the study reported, not specific to this receptor: Based on pairwise subsampling, the degree of clonotype sharing among donors was expected to be affected by sequencing depth. Because the study included only a small number of donors, the genetic and exposure-history diversity represented was limited. Rarefaction of sorted-subset datasets indicated incomplete sequencing despite the large sequencing depth. Clonotypes shared by all four sorted-subset donors showed higher generation probabilities than non-shared clonotypes. Naive subsets generally had larger estimated clonotype richness than memory subsets did. Sampling was restricted to blood, and TCR repertoires in tissue are likely to differ from TCR repertoires in blood. Sharing across a few donors was observed for roughly 5% of naive CD4, 3% to 3.5% of naive CD8, around 2.5% of memory CD4, and roughly 0.43% of memory CD8 clonotypes.

Using the deep immunoSEQ assay, multiplex PCR amplified TCR CDR3 regions from genomic DNA. Genomic DNA extracted from each cell subset was distributed evenly over all wells of several immunoSEQ 96-well plates, and each plate served as one replicate. For sorted subsets, approximately 200 ng of genomic DNA, equivalent to 25,000 to 35,000 T cell genomes, went into each replicate PCR. Purified libraries were quantified with a Qubit 3.0 fluorometer, sized on a Bioanalyzer 2100, and re-quantified with the KAPA Library Quantification kit. Every immunoSEQ 96-well plate was sequenced on a separate single-read 150-cycle Illumina NextSeq 550 flow cell. Under the source paper's analysis protocol: The immunoSEQ output contained only junctional sequences without quality scores, so filtering could not match that applied to full-length reads. To assign V/J genes and CDR3, sequences were annotated against IMGT germline references using PyIR, a Python wrapper for IgBLAST v1.9. Reads were filtered out if the reads had weak V/J assignments (E-value above 1e-6), no CDR3, stop codons, out-of-frame junctions, or ambiguous translated residues. V3J clonotypes were defined as sequences sharing the same inferred V gene, J gene, and CDR3 amino acid sequence. To compute the percentage overlap between repertoires, the number of shared unique clonotypes was divided by the size of the smaller repertoire. Three approaches were used to assess repertoire richness: RTK rarefaction, the Chao1 estimator, and Recon v2.1 estimates of unobserved clonotypes. For all TCRbeta clonotypes obtained by the gDNA method from a few donors, generation probabilities were computed with OLGA. TCRdb carries this immuneACCESS record with in-frame sequences only. Its versions omit some clonotypes, under half of them owing to an unresolved V gene in the studies checked, with the rest unexplained. D and trimming were read from the DNA, whereas the V and J calls and clone size are those reported in that table. The sample records under 600,000 clones, around 97% of which are singletons. The top ten constitute approximately 0.057% of the sample.

The sequence is built from TRBV18 and TRBJ2-2, with the D gene not confidently named. The sequence came from a woman in her 30s in good health. The specimen was naive CD4+ T cells sorted from blood. The cell subset or site tag for this specimen amounts to: CD45RA+ positively selected. The DNA is as follows: TGTGCCAGCTCAGCGAATGGTCGTTTGGGGGAGCTGTTTTTT. Its protein reads: CASSANGRLGELFF. Extended through the reference TRBV18 and TRBJ2-2 proteins, this CDR3 yields the full variable domain: NAGVMQNPRHLVRRRGQEARLRCSPMKGHSHVYWYRQLPEEGLKFMVYLQKENIIDESGMPKERFSAEFPKEGPSILRIQQVVRGDSAAYFCASSANGRLGELFFGEGSRLTVL.